The 30 T cell receptor beta chains below were found in one sample sequenced in a study of T cell responses to AZD1222 COVID-19 vaccine. Sequencing was performed with immunoSEQ multiplex PCR; in TCRdb, only in-frame clones are kept and a portion is missing. The repertoire holds around 180,000 clones, with 94% as singletons. This sample comprised peripheral blood, obtained 28 days after the second AZD1222 dose. The source is an adult who received the AZD1222 COVID-19 vaccine.

The chain employs TRBV20-1 and TRBJ1-1, with D possibly matching TRBD1 (6 bases). Germline CDR1 is DFQATT and CDR2 is SNEGSKA (reference sequence). Trimming took 3 bases from V and 0 from J, leaving 14 bases between them. CDR3 length: 15 amino acids. CDR3 in amino acids: CSASLDRWMNTEAFF. Here the CDR3 DNA reads TGCAGTGCTAGTTTGGACAGATGGATGAACACTGAAGCTTTCTTT.

The rearrangement uses TRBV5-1 and TRBJ2-5, with 7 bases that match TRBD1. CDR1 and CDR2 (germline): SGHRS, YFSETQ. V trimming: 1 base; J trimming: 2 bases; junction bases outside the gene matches: 5. CDR3 length: 15 amino acids. CDR3 amino acids: CASSLYGTVQETQYF. In nucleotides, the CDR3 is TGCGCCAGCAGCTTGTATGGGACAGTGCAAGAGACCCAGTACTTC.

The chain carries TRBV3-1 (or the pseudogene TRBV3-2) and TRBJ2-7; perhaps TRBD2 as D (6 bases). The ends were cut back, 7 bases at V and 1 base at J, with 17 bases in the middle. The CDR3 length is 15 residues. Germline loops: CDR1 LGHDT, CDR2 YNNKEL (reference sequence). The CDR3 DNA sequence: TGTGCCAGCACTCCAACTAGCAGTGGATCCTACGAGCAGTACTTC. The encoded protein is CASTPTSSGSYEQYF.

V is TRBV9 and J is TRBJ2-3, with a tentative D call TRBD2 (7 bases). This CDR3 is 15 amino acids long. Germline lookup yields CDR1 SGDLS and CDR2 YYNGEE. Trimming took off 4 bases at V and 1 base at J, with 13 bases between the two ends. As DNA, the CDR3 is TGTGCCAGCAGCCCAACGGGGGGCGGCACAGATACGCAGTATTTT. Its translation: CASSPTGGGTDTQYF.

The chain employs TRBV5-4 and TRBJ1-1; a possible D gene is TRBD1 (6 bases). In germline, CDR1 is SGHNT, CDR2 YYREEE (reference sequence). The CDR3 runs to 14 residues. V lost 5 bases and J 0 bases, leaving 11 bases between the germline ends. CDR3 nucleotides: TGTGCCAGCAGACCCGACAGGCTGAACACTGAAGCTTTCTTT. It specifies CASRPDRLNTEAFF.

V usage is TRBV7-3 and J usage is TRBJ1-1, with D unresolved. The V end was cut by 4 bases, the J end by 8 bases, with 14 bases between. Germline CDR1 SGHTA, CDR2 FQGTGA. CDR3 length: 13 amino acids. DNA of the CDR3: TGTGCCAGCAGCTCAGTGAGGGAAGGGGAAGCTTTCTTT. The encoded protein is CASSSVREGEAFF.

V usage is TRBV28 and J usage is TRBJ2-5; 10 bases line up with TRBD2. CDR1 is MDHEN, CDR2 SYDVKM, per germline. J gave up 3 bases and V 2 bases, and 6 bases lay outside the gene matches. The CDR3 consists of 16 residues. DNA of the CDR3: TGTGCCAGCAGTTTAATATCCGGGACTAGCGAAGAGACCCAGTACTTC. This sequence encodes CASSLISGTSEETQYF.

There are a few counts of this clone. CDR3: CASSPLVGWSNQPQHF. The CDR3 coding sequence is TGTGCCAGCAGTCCCCTGGTAGGGTGGAGCAATCAGCCCCAGCATTTT. The chain employs TRBV28 and TRBJ1-5; D remains unclear. The CDR3 spans 16 residues. V lost 5 bases to trimming and J lost 1 base, with 15 bases between them. Germline CDR1 and CDR2: MDHEN and SYDVKM.

The V gene is TRBV19, the J gene TRBJ2-7; 13 bases line up with TRBD2. This CDR3 contains 18 residues. Per germline, CDR1 LNHDA and CDR2 SQIVND (reference sequence). V lost 1 base, J lost 0 bases, and 6 bases stayed unmatched. CDR3 loop: CASSIATSGGPLSYEQYF. CDR3 in DNA: TGTGCCAGTAGTATAGCGACTAGCGGGGGGCCCCTCTCCTACGAGCAGTACTTC.

This clone was picked up one time. J is TRBJ2-2 and V is TRBV5-1; TRBD2 agrees at 8 bases. With 2 bases clipped from V and 6 bases from J, the junction kept 9 bases outside the gene matches. This CDR3 comprises 16 residues. In germline, CDR1 is SGHRS, CDR2 YFSETQ. CDR3 bases: TGCGCCAGCAGCTTCTCCGGGACTAGGGGTTCCGGGGAGCTGTTTTTT. Amino acid sequence: CASSFSGTRGSGELFF.

V usage is TRBV2 and J usage is TRBJ1-1; a weak D match, TRBD1 (5 bases). The CDR3 sequence is 13 residues long. Trimming took off 6 bases at V and 0 bases at J, with 8 bases between the two ends. Per germline, CDR1 SNHLY and CDR2 FYNNEI. Here the CDR3 reads CASRGEVNTEAFF. CDR3 DNA: TGTGCCAGCAGGGGGGAGGTGAACACTGAAGCTTTCTTT.

This chain uses TRBV19 with TRBJ1-6, with no clear D. The CDR3 runs 17 residues. Germline assignment: CDR1 LNHDA and CDR2 SQIVND (reference sequence). The V gene lost 3 bases and the J gene lost 4 bases, with 16 bases spanning the gap. The CDR3 DNA sequence: TGTGCCAGTAGTATTCTCGGGCCAGCCCGATATAATTCACCCCTCCACTTT. This encodes CASSILGPARYNSPLHF.

V is TRBV11-3 and J is TRBJ1-1; the D gene is possibly TRBD1 (5 bases). CDR3 size: 14 residues. V lost 5 bases, J lost 6 bases, and 16 bases lay in between. Germline CDR1 reads SGHNT; CDR2 reads YENEEA. DNA for the CDR3: TGTGCCAGCAGCGTAATTATGACGGGGGCTGAAGCTTTCTTT. It encodes CASSVIMTGAEAFF.

CDR3 sequence (DNA): TGTGCCAGCGGCTCGGGGGCAACGGAGACCCAGTACTTC. It encodes CASGSGATETQYF. This chain links TRBV12-3 or TRBV12-4 with TRBJ2-5; D could derive from TRBD1 or TRBD2 (6 bases each). The CDR3 runs to 13 residues. Trimming removed 8 bases from V and 5 bases from J, with 15 bases in between.

The J gene is TRBJ2-1, the V gene TRBV5-1, with D possibly being TRBD1 (6 bases). CDR1 and CDR2 from the germline V gene are SGHRS and YFSETQ. Trimming removed 9 bases from V and 8 bases from J, with 12 bases in between. The CDR3 has 11 amino acids. CDR3 protein: CATAYRDEQFF. In DNA, the CDR3 is TGCGCCACCGCGTACAGGGATGAGCAGTTCTTC.

V gene TRBV28 combines with J gene TRBJ2-7, with TRBD2 matching 7 bases. The CDR3 is made up of 15 amino acids. Germline V gene sequence: CDR1 MDHEN, CDR2 SYDVKM. Germline trimming cut 7 bases from V and 1 base from J; bases unmatched to any gene: 10. CDR3 region: CASTPPGGGSYEQYF. The CDR3 region has the DNA TGTGCCAGCACCCCTCCGGGGGGAGGGTCCTACGAGCAGTACTTC.

The chain has TRBV30 and TRBJ1-2; D not certain. Germline V gene lookup returns CDR1 GTSNPN and CDR2 SVGIG (reference sequence). V lost 4 bases and J lost 6, with 12 bases in between. This CDR3 contains 12 residues. The DNA for the CDR3 is TGTGCCTGGATTGGCCGTTGGAATGGCTACACCTTC. This encodes CAWIGRWNGYTF.

V and J are TRBV7-2 and TRBJ2-2; no definite D call. The CDR3 has 17 amino acids. Germline V gene sequence: CDR1 SGHTA, CDR2 FQGNSA. With 0 bases removed from V and 2 bases from J, the gap between germline ends came to 13 bases. The CDR3 DNA reads TGTGCCAGCAGCTTAGCCCTCGGTTTGGGTAACACCGGGGAGCTGTTTTTT. This codes for CASSLALGLGNTGELFF.

The J gene is TRBJ1-6, the V gene TRBV30; D gene ambiguous. Germline V gene lookup returns CDR1 GTSNPN and CDR2 SVGIG (reference sequence). The ends were cut back, 0 bases at V and 0 bases at J, with 21 bases in the middle. This CDR3 spans 20 amino acids. CDR3 sequence reads: CAWSVGPAGLPSSYNSPLHF. The CDR3 coding sequence is TGTGCCTGGAGTGTTGGTCCGGCAGGTTTACCGAGCTCCTATAATTCACCCCTCCACTTT.

This chain connects TRBV6-6 to TRBJ2-5; D may be TRBD1 (6 bases). Trimming left V 5 bases short and J 2 bases short, with 21 bases between. This CDR3 contains 17 residues. Germline V lookup: CDR1 MNHNY, CDR2 SVGAGI (reference sequence). CDR3 coding DNA: TGTGCCAGCAGTCCGACCCGTCCGAGACAGGAACAAGAGACCCAGTACTTC. Encoded protein: CASSPTRPRQEQETQYF.

The V gene is TRBV12-5, the J gene TRBJ2-7; D uncertain. The CDR3 has 13 residues. V was pared by 2 bases and J by 2 bases, with 7 bases between. Germline CDR1 LGHNT, CDR2 FRNRAP. The CDR3: CASGLSMAYEQYF. The CDR3 nucleotides read TGTGCTAGTGGTTTGTCGATGGCCTACGAGCAGTACTTC.

The chain couples TRBV2 to TRBJ1-1; D is possibly TRBD1 (6 bases). The V and J ends lost 6 bases and 1 base respectively, with 21 bases between them. The CDR3 is made up of 17 amino acids. Germline CDR1 reads SNHLY; CDR2 reads FYNNEI. In nucleotides, the CDR3 is TGTGCCAGCAGGGACAGAAAGGGGCTCAGGAAGAACACTGAAGCTTTCTTT. Protein sequence: CASRDRKGLRKNTEAFF.

This chain uses TRBV11-2 with TRBJ2-5; 11 nucleotides align to TRBD1. V shed 3 bases and J 7 bases; nucleotides not matched to a gene: 1. The germline V gene has CDR1 SGHAT and CDR2 FQNNGV. This CDR3 has 13 residues. This CDR3 is CASSFGQGATQYF. In nucleotides, the CDR3 is TGTGCCAGCAGCTTCGGACAGGGGGCGACCCAGTACTTC.

The chain recombines TRBV11-2 with TRBJ2-7, with 8 positions matching TRBD2. CDR1 is SGHAT, CDR2 FQNNGV, per germline. The CDR3 covers 14 residues. V dropped 3 bases and J dropped 4; count of bases not matched to a gene: 5. Written as DNA, the CDR3 is TGTGCCAGCAGCTTGGGGGGCGGGGGGTACGAGCAGTACTTC. Translated: CASSLGGGGYEQYF.

This chain's CDR3 is CASSVATGNSYEQYF. The CDR3 DNA is TGTGCCAGCAGCGTAGCAACAGGGAACTCCTACGAGCAGTACTTC. V is TRBV9 and J is TRBJ2-7; D might be TRBD1 (6 bases). The CDR3 loop spans 15 amino acids. V lost 0 bases to trimming and J lost 0 bases, with 10 bases between them. The V gene's germline CDR1 is SGDLS and CDR2 YYNGEE.

The chain has TRBV7-9 and TRBJ1-2; perhaps TRBD1 as D (6 bases). This CDR3 is built from 16 residues. Between the trimmed V and J ends, which lost 0 bases and 6 bases, there was a span of 17 bases. The germline gives CDR1 SEHNR, CDR2 FQNEAQ (reference sequence). CDR3 amino acids: CASSLAHSGGKHGYTF. The CDR3 DNA reads TGTGCCAGCAGCTTAGCCCATTCGGGGGGCAAGCATGGCTACACCTTC.

V and J are TRBV7-2 and TRBJ2-1; the D gene is possibly TRBD1 (5 bases). V lost 3 bases and J 12 bases, leaving 24 bases between the germline ends. In germline, CDR1 is SGHTA, CDR2 FQGNSA. There are 16 residues in the CDR3. The CDR3 DNA reads TGTGCCAGCAGCTTCCAAAGGGGTTCCTTCGAAGGCGGGCAGTTCTTC. Amino acids: CASSFQRGSFEGGQFF.

This chain connects TRBV6-4 to TRBJ1-5; D possibly corresponds to TRBD1 (6 bases). V shed 0 bases and J shed 1 base, with 25 bases lying between them. The germline gives CDR1 MRHNA, CDR2 SNTAGT. This CDR3 spans 21 amino acids. The CDR3 is CASSDSNVLGQRLLSNQPQHF. The CDR3 coding sequence is TGTGCCAGCAGTGACTCAAATGTTCTTGGACAGCGCCTTTTGAGCAATCAGCCCCAGCATTTT.

Only a few counts were recorded for this clone. The chain couples TRBV12-5 to TRBJ2-5; maybe TRBD2 (7 bases). Trimming removed 5 bases at V and 5 bases at J, with 12 bases between. Germline V gene sequence: CDR1 LGHNT, CDR2 FRNRAP. CDR3 length equals 13 residues. Here the CDR3 DNA reads TGTGCTAGTGGTACCGGGGGGCACGAGACCCAGTACTTC. Its translation is CASGTGGHETQYF.

The V and J genes are TRBV7-9 and TRBJ1-4; 8 bases are a match to TRBD1. The germline V gene has CDR1 SEHNR and CDR2 FQNEAQ (reference sequence). V shed 4 bases, J shed 8 bases, and the junction held 9 bases outside the gene matches. The length of the CDR3 is 15 residues. CDR3 nucleotides: TGTGCCAGCAGCTCGCGGACAGGGAGACGCGAAAAACTGTTTTTT. Translating gives CASSSRTGRREKLFF.